These T cell receptor beta chains were read from a single sample in a study of a mutant IDH1 vaccine in newly diagnosed glioma. The antigens for these receptors are not known. Only in-frame clones appear in the TCRdb table, and some are missing; sequencing was by immunoSEQ multiplex PCR. The table has about 32,000 clones, roughly 86% seen once; the top ten hold 15%. The specimen comprised PBMCs, sampled from a glioma patient whose treatment included an IDH1 peptide vaccine. The receptors were sampled from a man aged 25 to 40 with glioma. The CDR3 runs from the conserved cysteine through the conserved F or W. Fields, in order: J gene, D gene, V gene, clone size, CDR3 protein, CDR3 DNA. D genes are given only for firm matches. The size entry is marked missing in some rows and otherwise reads once, few, many or a size class.

TRBJ2-7 | - | TRBV19 | - | CASAQGYEQYF | TGTGCCAGTGCTCAGGGCTACGAGCAGTACTTC
TRBJ2-3 | - | TRBV10-2 | - | CASSESDTQYF | TGCGCCAGCAGTGAATCAGATACGCAGTATTTT
TRBJ2-5 | TRBD1 | TRBV18 | - | CASSPGQVQETQYF | TGTGCCAGCTCACCAGGACAGGTCCAAGAGACCCAGTACTTC
TRBJ1-2 | - | TRBV29-1 | - | CSVDDGDNYGYTF | TGCAGCGTTGATGACGGGGATAACTATGGCTACACCTTC
TRBJ1-2 | - | TRBV7-6 | medium-sized | CASSAGPVANYGYTF | TGTGCCAGCAGCGCTGGACCGGTAGCTAACTATGGCTACACCTTC
TRBJ1-1 | - | TRBV6-5 | few | CASSYETEAFF | TGTGCCAGCAGTTATGAGACTGAAGCTTTCTTT
TRBJ2-7 | TRBD2 | TRBV5-1 | - | CASSPTSGSIYEQYF | TGCGCCAGCAGCCCCACTAGCGGGAGTATCTACGAGCAGTACTTC
TRBJ2-7 | - | TRBV29-1 | - | CSVVDSSYEQYF | TGCAGCGTCGTAGACAGTTCCTACGAGCAGTACTTC
TRBJ1-3 | - | TRBV30 | - | CAWSVIRGAGNTIYF | TGTGCCTGGAGTGTAATCCGAGGGGCTGGAAACACCATATATTTT
TRBJ2-1 | TRBD2 | TRBV5-5 | - | CASSLFGLAYNEQFF | TGTGCCAGCAGCTTGTTTGGACTAGCATACAATGAGCAGTTCTTC
TRBJ2-7 | TRBD1 | TRBV2 | - | CASSGQGSEQYF | TGTGCCAGCAGCGGACAGGGGTCCGAGCAGTACTTC
TRBJ2-3 | - | TRBV6-6 | - | CASSYGGRPTTDTQYF | TGTGCCAGCAGTTACGGGGGCAGGCCAACGACAGATACGCAGTATTTT
TRBJ1-1 | - | TRBV7-6 | - | CASSLPRDVGSTEAFF | TGTGCCAGCAGCTTACCCCGGGACGTCGGGAGCACTGAAGCTTTCTTT
TRBJ2-7 | TRBD2 | TRBV11-2 | - | CASSPPTGTRNEQYF | TGTGCCAGCAGCCCCCCCACCGGGACTAGAAACGAGCAGTACTTC
TRBJ2-2 | TRBD2 | TRBV5-4 | - | CASSLGGGRNSGELFF | TGTGCCAGCAGCTTGGGGGGCGGGAGAAATTCGGGGGAGCTGTTTTTT
TRBJ2-7 | TRBD1 | TRBV5-8 | - | CASTLGDRVYEQYF | TGTGCCAGCACTCTGGGGGACAGGGTGTACGAGCAGTACTTC
TRBJ1-2 | - | TRBV5-6 | - | CASSLLSNYGYTF | TGTGCCAGCAGCTTGTTATCAAACTATGGCTACACCTTC
TRBJ2-2 | TRBD1 | TRBV7-2 | - | CASSFLTGMGTGELFF | TGTGCCAGCAGCTTTCTGACAGGGATGGGGACCGGGGAGCTGTTTTTT
TRBJ1-2 | - | TRBV30 | - | CAWILTSPANYGYTF | TGTGCCTGGATCCTCACCTCCCCAGCTAACTATGGCTACACCTTC
TRBJ1-6 | - | TRBV6-5 | - | CASSGRQVSPLHF | TGTGCCAGCAGTGGACGACAGGTGTCACCCCTCCACTTT
TRBJ2-7 | TRBD2 | TRBV11-2 | - | CASSFGAGGAYEQYF | TGTGCCAGCAGCTTTGGAGCGGGAGGCGCCTACGAGCAGTACTTC
TRBJ1-2 | TRBD1 | TRBV2 | few | CASRDTGTGFNYGYTF | TGTGCCAGCCGCGATACCGGGACAGGATTTAACTATGGCTACACCTTC
TRBJ2-7 | TRBD1 | TRBV6-1 | few | CASSEAQDRTGLPYEQYF | TGTGCCAGCAGTGAAGCGCAAGACCGGACAGGCCTTCCCTACGAGCAGTACTTC
TRBJ1-5 | TRBD1 | TRBV4-1 | few | CASSQGGDSYSNQPQHF | TGCGCCAGCAGCCAAGGAGGGGACAGTTATAGCAATCAGCCCCAGCATTTT
TRBJ2-1 | TRBD2 | TRBV7-9 | - | CASSLSGLAGSEQFF | TGTGCCAGCAGTCTTTCGGGACTAGCGGGATCTGAGCAGTTCTTC
TRBJ1-2 | - | TRBV2 | few | CASSVDRSSYGYTF | TGTGCCAGCAGTGTTGACAGATCGTCCTATGGCTACACCTTC
TRBJ2-1 | TRBD1 | TRBV7-6 | - | CASSPAGQANEQFF | TGTGCCAGCAGCCCAGCCGGACAGGCCAATGAGCAGTTCTTC
TRBJ1-1 | - | TRBV29-1 | - | CSAPAQGYTEAFF | TGCAGCGCCCCGGCGCAGGGATACACTGAAGCTTTCTTT
TRBJ1-5 | - | TRBV4-1 | - | CASSQVSRRKDQPQHF | TGCGCCAGCAGCCAAGTTTCGAGGAGAAAGGATCAGCCCCAGCATTTT
TRBJ2-7 | TRBD2 | TRBV7-2 | - | CASSLSTSGLYEQYF | TGTGCCAGCAGCTTATCGACTAGCGGACTATACGAGCAGTACTTC
TRBJ2-5 | TRBD2 | TRBV30 | - | CAWSWTSGYQETQYF | TGTGCCTGGAGTTGGACTAGCGGGTACCAAGAGACCCAGTACTTC
TRBJ2-2 | - | TRBV14 | - | CASSQDPIWGEDTGELFF | TGTGCCAGCAGCCAAGACCCCATTTGGGGCGAAGACACCGGGGAGCTGTTTTTT
TRBJ1-1 | - | TRBV6-5 | few | CASSGLGYGAFF | TGTGCCAGCAGTGGTCTGGGGTACGGGGCTTTCTTT
TRBJ2-2 | TRBD2 | TRBV4-1 | - | CASSPLAGERTGELFF | TGCGCCAGCAGCCCCTTGGCGGGAGAACGCACCGGGGAGCTGTTTTTT
TRBJ1-4 | - | TRBV5-1 | - | CASSLGSYRPGDEKLFF | TGCGCCAGCAGCTTGGGAAGTTATCGTCCAGGGGATGAAAAACTGTTTTTT